These 27 T cell receptor beta chains were sequenced from one sample in a study of shared clonotypes between healthy human individuals. Clones were sequenced by immunoSEQ multiplex PCR, and TCRdb holds only the in-frame ones, with some missing. The data contain roughly 2,000,000 clones, around 95% of them seen just once; the ten biggest clones take up more than 1.5%. As defined, naive CD8 cells were CD45RO-negative and positively selected for CCR7, with terminally differentiated effector memory CD45RA+ cells excluded. Sample: naive CD8+ T cells from PBMCs. The origin of the receptors is a man between 18 and 29 years old in good health. Some clones in this sample may be carry-over from other donors' samples.

This chain links TRBV5-5 with TRBJ2-2, with 7 bases aligning to TRBD2. The germline V gene has CDR1 SGHKS and CDR2 YYEKEE (reference sequence). The trim removed 2 bases at V and 3 bases at J, leaving 7 bases unmatched. The CDR3 runs 16 residues. DNA for the CDR3: TGTGCCAGCAGCTTTGGCGGGAGCGGGGACACCGGGGAGCTGTTTTTT. This gives the protein CASSFGGSGDTGELFF.

The rearrangement uses TRBV15 and TRBJ1-4; 10 bases map to TRBD1. CDR3 length equals 14 residues. Germline loops: CDR1 LNHNV, CDR2 YYDKDF (reference sequence). V lost 3 bases, J lost 8 bases, and 3 bases stayed unmatched. CDR3 sequence: CATSREGQGEKLFF. The CDR3 bases are TGTGCCACCAGCAGGGAGGGACAGGGGGAAAAACTGTTTTTT.

Only one count was recorded for this clone. The chain combines TRBV27 with TRBJ2-3, with 11 bases aligning to TRBD2. Germline CDR1 reads MNHEY; CDR2 reads SMNVEV (reference sequence). The CDR3 totals 15 residues. V shed 6 bases and J 6 bases; nucleotides not matched to a gene: 8. The CDR3 spells CASSQLAGARDTQYF. The CDR3 DNA is TGTGCCAGCAGCCAACTAGCGGGAGCGAGGGATACGCAGTATTTT.

J is TRBJ2-3 and V is TRBV28; D possibly corresponds to TRBD2 (6 bases). The CDR3 consists of 14 residues. With 3 bases removed from V and 1 base from J, the gap between germline ends came to 8 bases. Germline V CDR1 and CDR2: MDHEN, SYDVKM. The CDR3 is CASSFGSGTDTQYF. In DNA, the CDR3 is TGTGCCAGCAGTTTCGGGAGCGGCACAGATACGCAGTATTTT.

The CDR3 region is CASSLGPGVQETQYF. In DNA form, the CDR3 reads TGCGCCAGCAGCTTGGGGCCGGGGGTTCAAGAGACCCAGTACTTC. The V and J genes are TRBV5-1 and TRBJ2-5; the D gene is possibly TRBD2 (6 bases). In germline, CDR1 is SGHRS, CDR2 YFSETQ. V was trimmed by 0 bases and J by 2 bases, leaving 11 bases between them. CDR3 length: 15 residues.

This chain uses TRBV30 with TRBJ2-7, with no clear D. The CDR3 covers 13 residues. V lost 5 bases, J lost 5 bases, and 16 bases lay in between. Germline CDR1 is GTSNPN and CDR2 is SVGIG (reference sequence). CDR3 nucleotides: TGTGCCTGGGAGGACCCGCCTGGGAACGAGCAGTACTTC. Translating it yields CAWEDPPGNEQYF.

This rearrangement joins TRBV14 to TRBJ2-1; 15 nucleotides align to TRBD2. From germline, CDR1 is SGHDN and CDR2 FVKESK. This CDR3 is 21 amino acids long. V shed 0 bases, J shed 0 bases, and the junction held 9 bases outside the gene matches. DNA for the CDR3: TGTGCCAGCAGCCAAGATCCCGGACTAGCGGGAGGGACCAGCTCCTACAATGAGCAGTTCTTC. As protein: CASSQDPGLAGGTSSYNEQFF.

This clone was detected once. Other DNA sequences in the sample encode the same CDR3. This chain joins TRBV30 and TRBJ2-7; 11 bases line up with TRBD2. The CDR3 spans 15 residues. The germline V gene encodes CDR1 GTSNPN and CDR2 SVGIG (reference sequence). V dropped 2 bases and J dropped 0; count of bases not matched to a gene: 3. CDR3 loop: CAWSLGLAGSYEQYF. The CDR3 DNA sequence: TGTGCCTGGAGTTTAGGACTAGCGGGCTCCTACGAGCAGTACTTC.

The gene calls are TRBV27 and TRBJ2-1, with 12 bases fitting TRBD2. The CDR3 consists of 14 residues. Germline lookup yields CDR1 MNHEY and CDR2 SMNVEV (reference sequence). V shed 7 bases and J 9 bases; nucleotides not matched to a gene: 7. The CDR3 DNA reads as TGTGCCAGCAACCCTAGCGGGAGGGCCCTTGAGCAGTTCTTC. It is translated as CASNPSGRALEQFF.

The rearrangement joins TRBV7-8 to TRBJ2-5; TRBD2 matches 9 bases. The germline CDR1 and CDR2 sequences are SGHVS and FQNEAQ. With V trimmed by 5 bases and J by 0 bases, 10 bases remained unmatched. This CDR3 has 17 amino acids. The CDR3 here is CASSHSGREGNQETQYF. The CDR3 DNA reads TGTGCCAGCAGCCATTCGGGGCGGGAGGGGAACCAAGAGACCCAGTACTTC.

The rearrangement uses TRBV9 and TRBJ1-2; 10 bases agree with TRBD1. Trimming removed 6 bases from V and 4 bases from J; junction bases left unmatched: 12. The CDR3 runs 16 residues. Germline CDR1 is SGDLS and CDR2 is YYNGEE. The CDR3 protein is CASTLTGGSASYGYTF. DNA of the CDR3: TGTGCCAGCACCCTGACAGGGGGCTCGGCGAGCTATGGCTACACCTTC.

With respect to this clone: Other nucleotide sequences from this sample produce the same CDR3. The rearrangement joins TRBV5-1 to TRBJ2-1; D uncertain. CDR3 size: 15 residues. Germline V gives CDR1 SGHRS, CDR2 YFSETQ. V was clipped by 0 bases and J by 2 bases, with 9 bases between them. In nucleotides, the CDR3 is TGCGCCAGCAGCTTGGCCGGGCTAGCCTACAATGAGCAGTTCTTC. It codes for CASSLAGLAYNEQFF.

The chain combines TRBV2 with TRBJ1-2; tentatively, D is TRBD1 (5 bases). This CDR3 contains 14 residues. Germline V lookup: CDR1 SNHLY, CDR2 FYNNEI. The V gene lost 4 bases and the J gene lost 2 bases, with 11 bases spanning the gap. The CDR3 reads CASSGVRVNYGYTF. CDR3 sequence (DNA): TGTGCCAGCAGTGGGGTCAGGGTCAACTATGGCTACACCTTC.

A remark on this clone: Within the sample, other DNA sequences also encode this same CDR3. CDR3 residues: CASSQEGAGAYEQYF. The CDR3 bases are TGCGCCAGCAGCCAAGAGGGGGCAGGGGCCTACGAGCAGTACTTC. V usage is TRBV4-3 and J usage is TRBJ2-7, with D tentatively TRBD1 (6 bases). CDR1 and CDR2 from the germline V gene are LGHNA and YSLEER. The ends were cut back, 0 bases at V and 2 bases at J, with 11 bases in the middle. The CDR3 is 15 amino acids.

This chain connects TRBV29-1 to TRBJ2-1; 8 bases line up with TRBD1. With V trimmed by 7 bases and J by 9 bases, 14 bases remained unmatched. This CDR3 region has 14 residues. The germline CDR1 and CDR2 sequences are SQVTM and ANQGSEA. CDR3 nucleotide sequence: TGCAGCGCTCTCGGGACAGGTTTTCCTTTTGAGCAGTTCTTC. Protein sequence: CSALGTGFPFEQFF.

For this clone: Within the sample, other DNA sequences also encode this same CDR3. In DNA, the CDR3 is TGTGCCAGCAGTTCACCCAGGAGGGGGACTGAAGCTTTCTTT. Translated: CASSSPRRGTEAFF. The chain joins TRBV28 to TRBJ1-1, with D possibly being TRBD1 (6 bases). CDR3 length: 14 amino acids. Trimming removed 4 bases from V and 5 bases from J, with 14 bases in between. Per the germline V gene, CDR1 is MDHEN and CDR2 is SYDVKM.

V usage is TRBV27 and J usage is TRBJ2-5; D ambiguous. The CDR3 is 14 residues long. Trimming removed 3 bases at V and 0 bases at J, with 8 bases between. Germline V gives CDR1 MNHEY, CDR2 SMNVEV (reference sequence). The CDR3 coding sequence is TGTGCCAGCAGTTTCTGGGGAAACCAAGAGACCCAGTACTTC. Translation: CASSFWGNQETQYF.

The rearrangement joins TRBV18 to TRBJ2-2; 10 nucleotides agree with TRBD2. CDR3 length equals 21 residues. The germline V gene has CDR1 KGHSH and CDR2 LQKENI. The junction had 15 bases not matched to a gene; V was cut back by 2 bases and J by 0 bases. CDR3: CASSPLPSPLAGAPNTGELFF. The CDR3 nucleotides are TGTGCCAGCTCACCATTACCCTCCCCGCTAGCGGGAGCTCCGAACACCGGGGAGCTGTTTTTT.

The chain has TRBV6-1 and TRBJ2-7; 7 bases map to TRBD1. Trimming took 2 bases from V and 4 from J; bases not matched to a gene: 8. The germline CDR1 and CDR2 sequences are MNHNS and SASEGT. This CDR3 comprises 15 residues. CDR3 DNA sequence: TGTGCCAGCAGTGAACCCTGGGACAGAGAATACGAGCAGTACTTC. Protein: CASSEPWDREYEQYF.

The CDR3 DNA sequence: TGTGCCAGCAGTCCACAGGAGGGACAGCCCCAGCATTTT. Translation: CASSPQEGQPQHF. The rearrangement uses TRBV6-5 and TRBJ1-5; possibly TRBD1 for D (5 bases). This CDR3 spans 13 amino acids. V was clipped by 5 bases and J by 7 bases, with 12 bases between them. The germline CDR1 and CDR2 sequences are MNHEY and SVGAGI.

The chain has TRBV30 and TRBJ1-3; D may be TRBD1 (6 bases). Germline CDR1 reads GTSNPN; CDR2 reads SVGIG (reference sequence). Trimming removed 8 bases at V and 0 bases at J, with 11 bases between. This CDR3 has 13 amino acids. CDR3 DNA sequence: TGTGCCCGAAGGGGGGGCTCTGGAAACACCATATATTTT. It is translated as CARRGGSGNTIYF.

This chain connects TRBV5-6 to TRBJ2-2; D not resolved. V shed 1 base and J shed 1 base, with 8 bases lying between them. The CDR3 extends over 15 amino acids. The germline V gene encodes CDR1 SGHDT and CDR2 YYEEEE. CDR3 DNA: TGTGCCAGCAGCTTGTCGCCGGGGAACACCGGGGAGCTGTTTTTT. Translating gives CASSLSPGNTGELFF. The whole variable domain, remainder taken from reference TRBV5-6 and TRBJ2-2, is DAGVTQSPTHLIKTRGQQVTLRCSPKSGHDTVSWYQQALGQGPQFIFQYYEEEERQRGNFPDRFSGHQFPNYSSELNVNALLLGDSALYLCASSLSPGNTGELFFGEGSRLTVL.

This rearrangement joins TRBV29-1 to TRBJ2-1; 10 nucleotides align to TRBD2. The V gene end was trimmed by 2 bases and the J gene end by 8 bases; junction bases not matched to a gene: 3. The CDR3 extends over 13 amino acids. Germline CDR1 reads SQVTM; CDR2 reads ANQGSEA. As DNA, the CDR3 is TGCAGCGTTGAAACTAGCGGGACGTATGAGCAGTTCTTC. Translation: CSVETSGTYEQFF.

The rearrangement uses TRBV10-3 and TRBJ1-1, with D unresolved. This CDR3 has 20 amino acids. CDR1 ENHRY and CDR2 SYGVKD come from the germline V gene. The ends were cut back, 0 bases at V and 0 bases at J, with 23 bases in the middle. CDR3 protein: CAISESVRTRERRMNTEAFF. CDR3 sequence (DNA): TGTGCCATCAGTGAGTCGGTGCGGACGAGAGAACGAAGAATGAACACTGAAGCTTTCTTT.

This clone occurred once. This chain links TRBV7-9 with TRBJ2-1; D not certain. The CDR3 contains 13 residues. V lost 5 bases and J lost 7, with 12 bases in between. Per germline, CDR1 SEHNR and CDR2 FQNEAQ (reference sequence). The CDR3 DNA reads as TGTGCCAGCAGCCCCGGACCCCTTAATGAGCAGTTCTTC. Encoded protein: CASSPGPLNEQFF.

This clone was seen once. The rearrangement uses TRBV7-9 and TRBJ2-1; TRBD2 agrees at 7 bases. CDR3 length: 17 amino acids. Looked up from germline, CDR1 is SEHNR and CDR2 is FQNEAQ (reference sequence). The trim removed 3 bases at V and 7 bases at J, leaving 15 bases unmatched. The CDR3: CASSFPFGGGPINEQFF. The CDR3 coding sequence is TGTGCCAGCAGCTTCCCCTTTGGGGGAGGGCCTATAAATGAGCAGTTCTTC. The full variable domain, its missing parts supplied by reference TRBV7-9 and TRBJ2-1, is DTGVSQNPRHKITKRGQNVTFRCDPISEHNRLYWYRQTLGQGPEFLTYFQNEAQLEKSRLLSDRFSAERPKGSFSTLEIQRTEQGDSAMYLCASSFPFGGGPINEQFFGPGTRLTVL.

Note on this clone: In the same sample, other DNA sequences code for this CDR3. The chain uses TRBV7-9 and TRBJ2-7; TRBD1 might be the D (6 bases). CDR1 and CDR2 from the germline V gene are SEHNR and FQNEAQ (reference sequence). V was shortened by 5 bases and J by 6 bases, with 11 bases between the two germline ends. The CDR3 extends over 12 amino acids. The CDR3 bases are TGTGCCAGCAGCCCCAGGGGCGGCGAGCAGTACTTC. Translated: CASSPRGGEQYF.